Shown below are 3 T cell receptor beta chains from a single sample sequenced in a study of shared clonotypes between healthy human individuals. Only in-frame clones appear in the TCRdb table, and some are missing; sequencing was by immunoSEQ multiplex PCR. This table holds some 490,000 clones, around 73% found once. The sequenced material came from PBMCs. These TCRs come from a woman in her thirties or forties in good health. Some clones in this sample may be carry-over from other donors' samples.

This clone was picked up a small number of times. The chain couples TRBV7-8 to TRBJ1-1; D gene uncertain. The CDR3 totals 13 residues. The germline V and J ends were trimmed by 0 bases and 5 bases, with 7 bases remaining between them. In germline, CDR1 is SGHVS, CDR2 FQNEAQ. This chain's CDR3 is CASSLAGRTEAFF. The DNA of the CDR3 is TGTGCCAGCAGCTTAGCAGGGAGGACTGAAGCTTTCTTT.

The DNA for the CDR3 is TGTGCCAGCAGCTTGAGGGCGGGAGCGAAAGAGCAGTTCTTC. Translation: CASSLRAGAKEQFF. The chain uses TRBV5-4 and TRBJ2-1; 7 bases are shared with TRBD2. This CDR3 region has 14 residues. Germline V gives CDR1 SGHNT, CDR2 YYREEE (reference sequence). The V gene end was trimmed by 1 base and the J gene end by 10 bases; junction bases not matched to a gene: 8. The variable domain in full, completed from reference TRBV5-4 and TRBJ2-1, reads ETGVTQSPTHLIKTRGQQVTLRCSSQSGHNTVSWYQQALGQGPQFIFQYYREEENGRGNFPPRFSGLQFPNYSSELNVNALELDDSALYLCASSLRAGAKEQFFGPGTRLTVL.

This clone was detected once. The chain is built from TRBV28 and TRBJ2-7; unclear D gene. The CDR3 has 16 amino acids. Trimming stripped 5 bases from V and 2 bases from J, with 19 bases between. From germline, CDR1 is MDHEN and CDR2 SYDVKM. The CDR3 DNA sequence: TGTGCCAGCAGTCCACCGACACCGAGGCTGACCTACGAGCAGTACTTC. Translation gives CASSPPTPRLTYEQYF.